Each of the 31 T cell receptor beta chains below was sequenced from the same sample in a study of PD-1 blockade in classical Hodgkin lymphoma. Time point reported: cycle 4 day 1 (C4D1), after 6 weeks of nivolumab. Following autologous stem cell transplantation, relapse occurred in every patient, and exposure to brentuximab vedotin varied. Method: immunoSEQ multiplex PCR; TCRdb's copy keeps in-frame clones and lacks some. The sample lists about 38,000 clones, over 65% occurring once. This specimen was peripheral blood mononuclear cells (PBMCs), taken before the fourth cycle of nivolumab. Every receptor here comes from a human donor with classical Hodgkin lymphoma.

The chain recombines TRBV5-4 with TRBJ2-2, with TRBD1 matching over 12 bases. Losses at the gene ends were 4 bases for V and 5 bases for J; bases not matched to a gene: 12. Germline values: CDR1 SGHNT, CDR2 YYREEE (reference sequence). This CDR3 is 18 amino acids long. Here the CDR3 DNA reads TGTGCCAGCAGCGCCGGGACAGGGGGCGCAAAAAGGACCGGGGAGCTGTTTTTT. Translating it yields CASSAGTGGAKRTGELFF.

The rearrangement uses TRBV28 and TRBJ1-5; a possible D gene is TRBD1 (6 bases). Trimming stripped 4 bases from V and 2 bases from J, with 15 bases between. The CDR3 has 16 residues. Germline V gene lookup returns CDR1 MDHEN and CDR2 SYDVKM. The CDR3, as DNA: TGTGCCAGCAGTTCCAACAGGGAAAAGGGCAATCAGCCCCAGCATTTT. Translated: CASSSNREKGNQPQHF.

This chain connects TRBV5-4 to TRBJ1-2; weak D call: TRBD1 (5 bases). Germline values: CDR1 SGHNT, CDR2 YYREEE (reference sequence). This CDR3 comprises 13 residues. V was clipped by 0 bases and J by 6 bases, with 9 bases between them. This chain's CDR3 is CASSLVGADGYTF. CDR3 in DNA: TGTGCCAGCAGCTTGGTAGGGGCGGATGGCTACACCTTC.

The J gene is TRBJ2-7, the V gene TRBV7-2; TRBD1 matches at 7 bases. Germline values: CDR1 SGHTA, CDR2 FQGNSA. CDR3 length: 13 residues. V lost 4 bases and J lost 9; bases outside the gene matches: 9. CDR3 amino acids: CASSYDRAEGQYF. For the CDR3, the DNA is TGTGCCAGCAGCTACGACAGGGCCGAGGGGCAGTACTTC.

The rearrangement uses TRBV4-3 and TRBJ1-2; 7 nucleotides agree with TRBD1. Germline V CDR1 and CDR2: LGHNA, YSLEER. J was trimmed by 0 bases and V by 0 bases; bases with no gene match: 4. CDR3 length: 16 residues. The CDR3 DNA sequence: TGCGCCAGCAGCCAAGATGGGGACAGCTCTAACTATGGCTACACCTTC. Amino acid sequence: CASSQDGDSSNYGYTF.

The chain has TRBV2 and TRBJ2-1, with TRBD2 matching 9 bases. This CDR3 spans 16 amino acids. Germline CDR1 and CDR2: SNHLY and FYNNEI. V shed 3 bases and J 4 bases; nucleotides not matched to a gene: 7. This CDR3 is CASSDSLAGFYNEQFF. CDR3 nucleotide sequence: TGTGCCAGCAGTGATAGCCTAGCGGGATTTTACAATGAGCAGTTCTTC.

The chain is built from TRBV2 and TRBJ2-7; TRBD1 matches at 10 bases. The CDR3 sequence is 14 residues long. J gave up 2 bases and V 7 bases, and 5 bases lay outside the gene matches. Germline V gene sequence: CDR1 SNHLY, CDR2 FYNNEI. The DNA of the CDR3 is TGTGCCAGCAAATTGGACAGGGGGGCCTACGAGCAGTACTTC. It is translated as CASKLDRGAYEQYF.

The chain couples TRBV7-9 to TRBJ1-1; no firm D call. V was trimmed by 3 bases and J by 0 bases, leaving 11 bases between them. Germline CDR1 and CDR2: SEHNR and FQNEAQ (reference sequence). The CDR3 covers 15 residues. CDR3 coding DNA: TGTGCCAGCAGCTTCCAAGGGCATCTGAACACTGAAGCTTTCTTT. Translated, it gives CASSFQGHLNTEAFF. Based on the CDR3 plus reference TRBV7-9 and TRBJ1-1, the full variable domain is DTGVSQNPRHKITKRGQNVTFRCDPISEHNRLYWYRQTLGQGPEFLTYFQNEAQLEKSRLLSDRFSAERPKGSFSTLEIQRTEQGDSAMYLCASSFQGHLNTEAFFGQGTRLTVV.

This clone was detected only once. This chain links TRBV7-9 with TRBJ2-1; D unresolved. Per the germline V gene, CDR1 is SEHNR and CDR2 is FQNEAQ (reference sequence). The CDR3 runs 13 residues. The ends were cut back, 2 bases at V and 4 bases at J, with 6 bases in the middle. This CDR3 is CASSLTVYNEQFF. For the CDR3, the DNA is TGTGCCAGCAGCTTAACAGTATACAATGAGCAGTTCTTC.

The chain has TRBV27 and TRBJ2-7, with 10 bases identical to TRBD2. The CDR3 covers 14 residues. J was trimmed by 2 bases and V by 6 bases; bases with no gene match: 4. The germline V gene has CDR1 MNHEY and CDR2 SMNVEV (reference sequence). Written as DNA, the CDR3 is TGTGCCAGCAGGAATAGCGGGGGGACCTACGAGCAGTACTTC. Its protein product is CASRNSGGTYEQYF.

V and J are TRBV18 and TRBJ2-7; D gene ambiguous. The germline V and J ends were trimmed by 3 bases and 0 bases, with 6 bases remaining between them. The CDR3 totals 13 residues. In germline, CDR1 is KGHSH, CDR2 LQKENI. DNA of the CDR3: TGTGCCAGCTCACCCGGCAGCTCCTACGAGCAGTACTTC. It yields the protein CASSPGSSYEQYF. The variable domain in full, with the rest retrieved from reference TRBV18 and TRBJ2-7, is NAGVMQNPRHLVRRRGQEARLRCSPMKGHSHVYWYRQLPEEGLKFMVYLQKENIIDESGMPKERFSAEFPKEGPSILRIQQVVRGDSAAYFCASSPGSSYEQYFGPGTRLTVT.

The chain couples TRBV7-9 to TRBJ2-1, with D possibly matching TRBD1 (5 bases). Germline values: CDR1 SEHNR, CDR2 FQNEAQ (reference sequence). V was trimmed by 5 bases and J by 5 bases, leaving 16 bases between them. This CDR3 has 15 residues. The CDR3 coding sequence is TGTGCCAGCAGCACTTGGGGTCAGGGCCACAATGAGCAGTTCTTC. Translation gives CASSTWGQGHNEQFF.

The chain combines TRBV7-8 with TRBJ1-4; D may be TRBD1 (5 bases). V was trimmed by 7 bases and J by 3 bases, leaving 12 bases between them. The germline CDR1 and CDR2 sequences are SGHVS and FQNEAQ. The CDR3 is made up of 14 amino acids. CDR3 DNA: TGTGCCAGCACCCAGGGACGGGCTAATGAAAAACTGTTTTTT. This codes for CASTQGRANEKLFF.

V is TRBV10-3 and J is TRBJ1-2; D gene ambiguous. Trimming took off 6 bases at V and 0 bases at J, with 14 bases between the two ends. The CDR3 is 15 residues long. Germline lookup yields CDR1 ENHRY and CDR2 SYGVKD. The CDR3 here is CAIRHSTNSNYGYTF. In nucleotides, the CDR3 is TGTGCCATCAGGCACAGTACGAACTCTAACTATGGCTACACCTTC.

The J gene is TRBJ1-2, the V gene TRBV30; the D gene is possibly TRBD1 (5 bases). The CDR3 is 13 residues long. Trimming pared 5 bases from V and 5 bases from J, leaving 15 bases between. Germline V gives CDR1 GTSNPN, CDR2 SVGIG (reference sequence). The CDR3 reads CAWPGTVGYGYTF. CDR3 DNA: TGTGCCTGGCCCGGGACGGTAGGGTATGGCTACACCTTC. Full variable domain (outside the CDR3, taken from reference TRBV30 and TRBJ1-2): SQTIHQWPATLVQPVGSPLSLECTVEGTSNPNLYWYRQAAGRGLQLLFYSVGIGQISSEVPQNLSASRPQDRQFILSSKKLLLSDSGFYLCAWPGTVGYGYTFGSGTRLTVV.

The chain links TRBV5-4 to TRBJ1-2, with 8 bases matching TRBD1. Germline loops: CDR1 SGHNT, CDR2 YYREEE (reference sequence). This CDR3 comprises 14 residues. V gave up 2 bases and J gave up 4 bases; unmatched junction bases: 4. The DNA of the CDR3 is TGTGCCAGCAGCTTCCGACAGGGGACCTATGGCTACACCTTC. Translation: CASSFRQGTYGYTF.

The chain uses TRBV5-6 and TRBJ2-1, with no clear D. The CDR3 contains 12 residues. V lost 4 bases, J lost 9 bases, and 11 bases lay in between. Germline lookup yields CDR1 SGHDT and CDR2 YYEEEE. CDR3 bases: TGTGCCAGCAGCCCTACTTTAACTGAGCAGTTCTTC. Residues: CASSPTLTEQFF.

V gene TRBV2 combines with J gene TRBJ2-3; no firm D call. In germline, CDR1 is SNHLY, CDR2 FYNNEI. Trimming removed 7 bases at V and 1 base at J, with 12 bases between. The CDR3 sequence is 14 residues long. The CDR3 region has the DNA TGTGCCAGCACCCTTCGTTGGGGCACAGATACGCAGTATTTT. Translation gives CASTLRWGTDTQYF.

This clone showed up just once. The chain joins TRBV29-1 to TRBJ2-2; possible D gene TRBD1, 5 bases. This CDR3 is 15 amino acids long. In germline, CDR1 is SQVTM, CDR2 ANQGSEA. V lost 3 bases and J lost 8, with 19 bases in between. The CDR3 loop reads CSVESSVGRRGELFF. CDR3 DNA: TGCAGCGTTGAGTCCTCAGTGGGGCGTAGGGGGGAGCTGTTTTTT.

The rearrangement joins TRBV4-1 to TRBJ1-6, with TRBD1 as a possible D gene (6 bases). Germline V lookup: CDR1 MGHRA, CDR2 YSYEKL. The CDR3 runs to 15 residues. V dropped 0 bases and J dropped 14 bases, with 17 bases sitting between them. CDR3 DNA: TGCGCCAGCAGCCAAGAGTTCGGGACACCTTCCTCCCTCCACTTT. Translated, it gives CASSQEFGTPSSLHF.

The V call is TRBV20-1, the J call TRBJ1-1; D remains ambiguous. The CDR3 length is 11 residues. The V gene lost 1 base and the J gene lost 7 bases, with 7 bases spanning the gap. The germline V gene encodes CDR1 DFQATT and CDR2 SNEGSKA (reference sequence). The DNA for the CDR3 is TGCAGTGCTAGAGGAGGAGGTGAAGCTTTCTTT. Protein: CSARGGGEAFF.

In its sample, this clone was seen a few times. The chain is built from TRBV10-2 and TRBJ2-7; D may be TRBD1 (7 bases). V gave up 1 base and J gave up 4 bases, with 11 bases separating them. There are 14 residues in the CDR3. Germline loops: CDR1 WSHSY, CDR2 SAAADI. CDR3 nucleotide sequence: TGCGCCAGCAGTGAGTTTCCAGGGGGGTACGAGCAGTACTTC. Translated: CASSEFPGGYEQYF.

This clone has a single count. The chain recombines TRBV6-5 with TRBJ1-1; 7 bases align to TRBD1. Germline lookup yields CDR1 MNHEY and CDR2 SVGAGI. The CDR3 totals 13 residues. CDR3 nucleotides: TGTGGAACAAGGGGACAGACGAACACTGAAGCTTTCTTT. This gives the protein CGTRGQTNTEAFF.

This chain uses TRBV7-8 with TRBJ1-5; D unresolved. This CDR3 is 15 amino acids long. CDR1 and CDR2 from the germline V gene are SGHVS and FQNEAQ. Trimming left V 1 base short and J 3 bases short, with 10 bases between. CDR3 residues: CASSLVSGYNQPQHF. CDR3 coding DNA: TGTGCCAGCAGCTTAGTTTCAGGATACAATCAGCCCCAGCATTTT.

In its sample, this clone was seen once. This sequence joins TRBV5-1 and TRBJ2-2; D is ambiguous. Germline V lookup: CDR1 SGHRS, CDR2 YFSETQ. Deletions cut 6 bases from V and 4 bases from J, with 19 bases between. CDR3 length: 16 residues. The CDR3 nucleotides are TGCGCCAGCACATCCGGCCGAGGTGAGAGCACCGGGGAGCTGTTTTTT. It yields the protein CASTSGRGESTGELFF.

The rearrangement uses TRBV14 and TRBJ2-3; D not resolved. The length of the CDR3 is 14 residues. In germline, CDR1 is SGHDN, CDR2 FVKESK. V was clipped by 6 bases and J by 8 bases, with 18 bases between them. The CDR3 region has the DNA TGTGCCAGCAGTCGAGCGATGTCTATTGCTACGCAGTATTTT. Translating it yields CASSRAMSIATQYF.

V gene TRBV25-1 combines with J gene TRBJ1-6; TRBD1 matches 7 bases. Germline loops: CDR1 MGHDK, CDR2 SYGVNS. The CDR3 spans 16 residues. The J segment lost 7 bases and the V segment lost 6 bases, leaving 12 bases of the junction unmatched. The CDR3 region is CASSLGGGTVNSPLHF. CDR3 in DNA: TGTGCCAGCAGCCTAGGGGGTGGGACAGTGAATTCACCCCTCCACTTT.

The chain joins TRBV9 to TRBJ1-6; weak D call: TRBD1 (5 bases). The germline V gene has CDR1 SGDLS and CDR2 YYNGEE. This CDR3 has 14 amino acids. V was shortened by 3 bases and J by 6 bases, with 10 bases between the two germline ends. CDR3 loop: CASSAAGINSPLHF. DNA of the CDR3: TGTGCCAGCAGCGCGGCAGGGATTAATTCACCCCTCCACTTT.

This chain joins TRBV2 and TRBJ2-7; D is possibly TRBD2 (5 bases). Germline V CDR1 and CDR2: SNHLY, FYNNEI. V was trimmed by 7 bases and J by 1 base, leaving 14 bases between them. This CDR3 spans 14 amino acids. The CDR3 DNA sequence: TGTGCCAGCACCGGACTCCTGGATTCCTACGAGCAGTACTTC. Translated: CASTGLLDSYEQYF.

The CDR3 DNA sequence: TGCGCCAGCAGCCACACTAACACCGGCACTGAAGCTTTCTTT. This codes for CASSHTNTGTEAFF. The rearrangement links TRBV4-3 to TRBJ1-1; D not certain. The V end lost 3 bases, the J end lost 4 bases, and 12 bases lay between the germline ends. CDR1 is LGHNA and CDR2 is YSLEER in the germline V gene. This CDR3 comprises 14 residues.

The gene calls are TRBV18 and TRBJ2-5, with 8 positions matching TRBD1. Germline values: CDR1 KGHSH, CDR2 LQKENI. V trimming: 4 bases; J trimming: 5 bases; junction bases outside the gene matches: 3. This CDR3 spans 13 amino acids. In DNA form, the CDR3 reads TGTGCCAGCTCACGTTACAGGGGGGAGACCCAGTACTTC. Translating it yields CASSRYRGETQYF.